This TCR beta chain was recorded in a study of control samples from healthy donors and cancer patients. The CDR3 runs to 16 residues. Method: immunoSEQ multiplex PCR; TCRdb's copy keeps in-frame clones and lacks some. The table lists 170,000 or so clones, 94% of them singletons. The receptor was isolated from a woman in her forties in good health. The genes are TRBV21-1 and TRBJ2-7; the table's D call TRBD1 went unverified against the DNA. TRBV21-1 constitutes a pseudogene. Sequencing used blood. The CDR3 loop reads CASSKVWDRGSSEQYF. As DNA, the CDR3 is TGTGCCAGCAGCAAAGTATGGGACAGGGGATCCAGCGAGCAGTACTTC.